The T cell receptor beta chain described here comes from a study of beta chain features in type 1 diabetes. Study context: The patient and healthy donor groups were comparable for age, gender and cell yields. Study-wide points: Any PCR bias toward short templates would affect both groups alike. Type 1 diabetes patients showed a moderate but significant shortening of TCRB CDR3s in all four CD4+ subsets.

Germline V gives CDR1 LGHNA, CDR2 YSLEER. V was pared by 3 bases and J by 6 bases, with 23 bases between. CDR3 length equals 17 residues. In regard to this clone: Its antigen is not known.

Sequenced material consisted of expressed TCRB transcripts (all of the isolated RNA was reverse transcribed). The data were produced by immunoSEQ multiplex PCR, yet TCRdb's version contains in-frame clones alone and is incomplete. The sample lists some 170,000 clones, almost 65% occurring once. The receptor comes from a man aged 25 to 40 with type 1 diabetes. The chain joins TRBV4-3 to TRBJ1-2; a weak D match, TRBD1 (5 bases). The sequenced material came from naive CD4+ T cells from blood. This CDR3 is CASSQDSLREEVDGYTF. The CDR3 DNA reads as TGCGCCAGCAGCCAGGACTCGCTCAGGGAAGAAGTAGATGGCTACACCTTC.